These T cell receptor beta chains were read from a single sample in a study of OX40 agonist ivuxolimab in advanced cancers. The protocol was immunoSEQ multiplex PCR, while the TCRdb copy is restricted to in-frame clones and leaves out a portion. In the table there are approximately 37,000 clones, approximately 90% of which are singletons. Sequenced material: CD4+ or CD8+ T cells sorted from blood, taken in a trial of the OX40 agonist ivuxolimab. The receptors here all came from an adult with an advanced solid tumor such as melanoma, head and neck, liver or kidney cancer. CDR3s include the opening cysteine and the closing phenylalanine or tryptophan. A D gene is named only where the DNA matches it firmly. Size tells how often a clone was seen (once, few, many) or the class of an expanded clone, and some rows leave it out.

TRBV7-8	NA	TRBJ1-1	14	NA	TGTGCCAGCAGCCCGGGGGCGGGAAACACTGAAGCTTTCTTT	CASSPGAGNTEAFF
TRBV19	NA	TRBJ2-1	12	once	TGTGCCAGTAGTATTCCTAGCAATGAGCAGTTCTTC	CASSIPSNEQFF
TRBV5-1	TRBD2	TRBJ2-2	16	NA	TGCGCCAGCAGGCGGGGACTAGCGGGATCAATCGGGGAGCTGTTTTTT	CASRRGLAGSIGELFF
TRBV7-9	TRBD2	TRBJ2-1	16	NA	TGTGCCAGCAGAGATAGCGGGGGGAAGTTATTCAATGAGCAGTTCTTC	CASRDSGGKLFNEQFF
TRBV9	TRBD2	TRBJ2-5	17	few	TGTGCCAGCAGCCCGGGACTAGCGGGAGGGCCCCAAGAGACCCAGTACTTC	CASSPGLAGGPQETQYF
TRBV7-9	NA	TRBJ2-3	13	NA	TGTGCCAGCAGCCAGGAGTTATCAGATACGCAGTATTTT	CASSQELSDTQYF
TRBV10-3	NA	TRBJ1-1	11	once	TGTGCCATCAGTGAGTCCAGGGCGGCTTTCTTT	CAISESRAAFF
TRBV29-1	NA	TRBJ2-2	12	NA	TGCAGCGCGGACTCCCTCCGCGGGGAGCTGTTTTTT	CSADSLRGELFF
TRBV14	NA	TRBJ1-5	13	NA	TGTGCCAGCAGCGGGGGTATCAATCAGCCCCAGCATTTT	CASSGGINQPQHF
TRBV5-6	TRBD1	TRBJ1-2	15	NA	TGTGCCAGCAGCGGAGGGACAGATAGTTTCTATGGCTACACCTTC	CASSGGTDSFYGYTF
TRBV21-1	NA	TRBJ2-7	16	NA	TGTGCCAGCAGCTCTCGTCACCGGGACAGGGTCTACGAGCAGTACTTC	CASSSRHRDRVYEQYF
TRBV7-9	TRBD2	TRBJ2-5	17	NA	TGTGCCAGCAGCTTAGCGGAGCGGGGGCCCCTGGCGGAGACCCAGTACTTC	CASSLAERGPLAETQYF
TRBV5-1	NA	TRBJ2-7	15	once	TGCGCCAGCAGCTTGGCCCTCGGGGTTTACTACGAGCAGTACTTC	CASSLALGVYYEQYF
TRBV7-9	NA	TRBJ1-1	13	few	TGTGCCAGCAGTAAACCAACAAACACTGAAGCTTTCTTT	CASSKPTNTEAFF
TRBV6-1	NA	TRBJ2-7	14	NA	TGTGCCAGCAGTGAATACACCGCCGCCTACGAGCAGTACTTC	CASSEYTAAYEQYF
TRBV4-1	NA	TRBJ1-5	16	NA	TGCGCCAGCAGCCAAGTGGTCGCCTCCGGCCATCAGCCCCAGCATTTT	CASSQVVASGHQPQHF
TRBV6-5	TRBD2	TRBJ2-7	15	NA	TGTGCCAGCAGTTACCAGACTAGCGGACGCTACGAGCAGTACTTC	CASSYQTSGRYEQYF
TRBV2	NA	TRBJ2-3	15	NA	TGTGCCAGCAGGGGGCGAGGACCCAACACAGATACGCAGTATTTT	CASRGRGPNTDTQYF
TRBV5-1	TRBD2	TRBJ2-1	16	NA	TGCGCCAGCAGCAGATCTTGGACTAGCGGGGAGAATGAGCAGTTCTTC	CASSRSWTSGENEQFF
TRBV4-1	NA	TRBJ2-1	16	NA	TGCGCCAGCAGCCGCCCTACCCAGAGCTCCTACAATGAGCAGTTCTTC	CASSRPTQSSYNEQFF
TRBV6-1	NA	TRBJ1-2	14	NA	TGTGCCATCAGTGAGTCTCCGGATAACTATGGCTACACCTTC	CAISESPDNYGYTF
TRBV7-9	NA	TRBJ1-2	14	NA	TGTGCCAGCAGCTTAGCCCTACTCCCCGATGGCTACACCTTC	CASSLALLPDGYTF
TRBV5-6	NA	TRBJ2-7	15	NA	TGTGCCAGCAGCTTGACAGGTCCCCAGAGCTACGAGCAGTACTTC	CASSLTGPQSYEQYF
TRBV10-3	TRBD1	TRBJ2-7	17	NA	TGTGCCATCAGTGAGGTAAAACAGGGGCCCCCTACCTACGAGCAGTACTTC	CAISEVKQGPPTYEQYF
TRBV11-2	NA	TRBJ1-1	14	NA	TGTGCCAGCAGCTTCGGTAGGGAATACACTGAAGCTTTCTTT	CASSFGREYTEAFF
TRBV28	TRBD1	TRBJ2-1	15	NA	TGTGCCAGCACCTCTCCTGGACAGGGCTACAATGAGCAGTTCTTC	CASTSPGQGYNEQFF
TRBV19	TRBD1	TRBJ2-1	15	NA	TGTGCCAGTAGTTGGACGGACAGGGGGTACAATGAGCAGTTCTTC	CASSWTDRGYNEQFF
TRBV14	TRBD2	TRBJ2-5	16	NA	TGTGCCAGCAGCCAACAGCGACTAGCGGGGCAAGAGACCCAGTACTTC	CASSQQRLAGQETQYF
TRBV19	TRBD2	TRBJ2-5	15	NA	TGTGCCAGTAGTATCCCGGGAGGGGGGCCAGAGACCCAGTACTTC	CASSIPGGGPETQYF
TRBV29-1	NA	TRBJ2-7	11	NA	TGCAGCGTTGAGGAACAATACGAGCAGTACTTC	CSVEEQYEQYF
TRBV7-3	TRBD2	TRBJ2-5	15	NA	TGTGCCAGCAGCTTAGGCGGGGGTTCTGAAGAGACCCAGTACTTC	CASSLGGGSEETQYF
TRBV5-4	TRBD1	TRBJ2-7	14	NA	TGTGCCAGCAGAGCCGGGACAGGGGACTACGAGCAGTACTTC	CASRAGTGDYEQYF
TRBV6-5	TRBD1	TRBJ2-7	16	few	TGTGCCAGCAGTTACACCCCGGGACAGGGGTCCGGCGAGCAGTACTTC	CASSYTPGQGSGEQYF
TRBV11-2	NA	TRBJ2-3	16	NA	TGTGCCAGCAGCCTCGAGGGGGGACTACTCACAGATACGCAGTATTTT	CASSLEGGLLTDTQYF
TRBV19	NA	TRBJ2-7	14	NA	TGTGCCAGTAGTATTACGACACCTCCCTACGAGCAGTACTTC	CASSITTPPYEQYF
TRBV7-3	TRBD2	TRBJ2-2	14	NA	TGTGCCAGCAGCTTGGGCGGGAGTCCCGGGGAGCTGTTTTTT	CASSLGGSPGELFF
TRBV6-5	NA	TRBJ2-7	16	NA	TGTGCCAGCAGTTACTTTGTCCAGGGAGAGGCTCGCGAGCAGTACTTC	CASSYFVQGEAREQYF
TRBV28	NA	TRBJ2-5	16	NA	TGTGCCAGCAGCCTACAGGGACCTACGATGCGGGAGACCCAGTACTTC	CASSLQGPTMRETQYF
TRBV19	NA	TRBJ2-1	13	NA	TGTGCCAGTAGTATAGGAGCGTACAATGAGCAGTTCTTC	CASSIGAYNEQFF
TRBV7-9	TRBD1	TRBJ1-1	12	NA	TGTGCCGGGCGCACAGGGGACACTGAAGCTTTCTTT	CAGRTGDTEAFF
TRBV11-2	NA	TRBJ1-2	13	NA	TGTGCCAGCAGCTTTGAGGGATGGGGCGGCTACACCTTC	CASSFEGWGGYTF
TRBV19	TRBD2	TRBJ2-7	17	NA	TGTGCCAGTAGTTCCAGGCAGGCGGGACTACCAACCTACGAGCAGTACTTC	CASSSRQAGLPTYEQYF
TRBV28	NA	TRBJ2-3	16	NA	TGTGCCAGCAGTACCCACAGGGTTGTTAGCACAGATACGCAGTATTTT	CASSTHRVVSTDTQYF
TRBV27	TRBD2	TRBJ2-1	12	NA	TGTGCCAGCAGTTCCAACGGGGGGGAGCAGTTCTTC	CASSSNGGEQFF
TRBV6-6	TRBD2	TRBJ2-2	16	NA	TGTGCCAGCAGTTACTTACTAGCGGGGGATACCGGGGAGCTGTTTTTT	CASSYLLAGDTGELFF
TRBV28	NA	TRBJ1-5	15	few	TGTGCCAGCAGTCCCTACGGGGACAACAATCAGCCCCAGCATTTT	CASSPYGDNNQPQHF
TRBV18	TRBD1	TRBJ2-1	15	NA	TGTGCCAGCTCAGACAGGGGGCTAATGGACAATGAGCAGTTCTTC	CASSDRGLMDNEQFF
TRBV7-2	NA	TRBJ1-2	15	NA	TGTGCCAGCAGCTTAGGGGTGGACACATTCTATGGCTACACCTTC	CASSLGVDTFYGYTF
TRBV27	TRBD2	TRBJ2-7	15	NA	TGTGCCAGCAGCCGGGGACTAGCGGATTCCTACGAGCAGTACTTC	CASSRGLADSYEQYF
TRBV19	TRBD1	TRBJ2-7	14	NA	TGTGCCAGTAGTAGTGGACAGGTCCACTACGAGCAGTACTTC	CASSSGQVHYEQYF
TRBV29-1	NA	TRBJ1-2	12	NA	TGCAGCGTCGCAGGGCCTAACTATGGCTACACCTTC	CSVAGPNYGYTF
TRBV11-2	NA	TRBJ2-5	16	NA	TGTGCCAGCAGCTTAGGGATCTGGAGACAGCAAGAGACCCAGTACTTC	CASSLGIWRQQETQYF
TRBV2	NA	TRBJ2-5	11	NA	TGTGCCAGCAGCACCCTTGGGGAGCAGTACTTC	CASSTLGEQYF
TRBV19	NA	TRBJ1-5	14	NA	TGTGCCAGTAGTTTCCGACAGAACAATCAGCCCCAGCATTTT	CASSFRQNNQPQHF